This TCR beta chain was captured by sequencing in a study of pediatric ulcerative colitis. Study conclusions and caveats: Blood-derived T cells may be present in rectal pinch biopsies.

About this clone itself: Its specificity is not known.

The CDR3 length is 15 residues. In germline, CDR1 is SEHNR, CDR2 FQNEAQ (reference sequence). The V gene end was trimmed by 1 base and the J gene end by 5 bases; junction bases not matched to a gene: 7. During colonoscopy, one to two rectal pinch biopsies were collected. Only in-frame clones appear in the TCRdb table, and some are missing; sequencing was by immunoSEQ multiplex PCR. The table has 40,000 to 55,000 clones, 78% seen once. The chain employs TRBV7-9 and TRBJ2-5, with 7 positions matching TRBD1. The sequenced sample was gut tissue. This sequence was found in a girl aged 10-17 years with moderate ulcerative colitis. The CDR3 nucleotides read TGTGCCAGCAGCTTAGGAGGGGGCGCTGGGGAGACCCAGTACTTC. Translated: CASSLGGGAGETQYF.